Presented here are 3 T cell receptor beta chains from one specimen sequenced in a study of blood T cell repertoires in COVID-19. TCRdb's copy holds only in-frame clones and misses some; the assay was immunoSEQ multiplex PCR. The table includes about 200,000 clones, approximately 86% detected once. Sequencing was performed on PBMCs or T cells enriched from blood (not recorded which). The origin of the receptors is a woman aged 40 to 50 with acute COVID-19.

The chain uses TRBV28 and TRBJ2-7, with TRBD2 matching over 10 bases. CDR3 length: 14 residues. J was trimmed by 7 bases and V by 3 bases; bases with no gene match: 6. Germline lookup yields CDR1 MDHEN and CDR2 SYDVKM. The CDR3 DNA follows: TGTGCCAGCAGTTTGGGGACTAGCGAGAAAGAGCAGTACTTC. This sequence encodes CASSLGTSEKEQYF.

The chain combines TRBV18 with TRBJ1-3; 7 bases line up with TRBD1. This CDR3 is 12 amino acids long. Germline values: CDR1 KGHSH, CDR2 LQKENI. V lost 4 bases and J lost 12; bases outside the gene matches: 6. CDR3 in amino acids: CASSLDRADIYF. CDR3 nucleotides: TGTGCCAGCTCACTAGACAGGGCGGACATATATTTT. The whole variable domain, remainder taken from reference TRBV18 and TRBJ1-3, is NAGVMQNPRHLVRRRGQEARLRCSPMKGHSHVYWYRQLPEEGLKFMVYLQKENIIDESGMPKERFSAEFPKEGPSILRIQQVVRGDSAAYFCASSLDRADIYFGEGSWLTVV.

The V call is TRBV9, the J call TRBJ2-7; TRBD1 aligns across 9 bases. The CDR3 runs 15 residues. The germline V gene encodes CDR1 SGDLS and CDR2 YYNGEE. V shed 4 bases, J shed 0 bases, and the junction held 5 bases outside the gene matches. The CDR3 sequence: CASSPGTGHSYEQYF. The CDR3 nucleotides are TGTGCCAGCAGCCCTGGGACAGGGCACTCCTACGAGCAGTACTTC. Full variable domain (missing parts from reference TRBV9 and TRBJ2-7): DSGVTQTPKHLITATGQRVTLRCSPRSGDLSVYWYQQSLDQGLQFLIQYYNGEERAKGNILERFSAQQFPDLHSELNLSSLELGDSALYFCASSPGTGHSYEQYFGPGTRLTVT.